This TCR beta chain was identified in a study of blood T cell repertoires in COVID-19. The method was immunoSEQ multiplex PCR; TCRdb's version includes in-frame clones alone and lacks a portion of them. The sample lists 310,000 or so clones; roughly 89% were seen once. Assignments of participants to cohorts depended upon their own reported clinical history. Germline V CDR1 and CDR2: MGHDK, SYGVNS. The J segment lost 0 bases and the V segment lost 2 bases, leaving 0 bases of the junction unmatched. The CDR3 contains 16 residues. Sequencing was carried out using PBMCs or T cells enriched from blood (not recorded which). The chain joins TRBV25-1 to TRBJ2-3; 12 positions match TRBD2. The clonotype was recovered from a woman aged 18-29 years who had recovered from COVID-19. CDR3 in amino acids: CASSEGLAGSTDTQYF. In DNA, the CDR3 is TGTGCCAGCAGTGAAGGACTAGCGGGGAGCACAGATACGCAGTATTTT.